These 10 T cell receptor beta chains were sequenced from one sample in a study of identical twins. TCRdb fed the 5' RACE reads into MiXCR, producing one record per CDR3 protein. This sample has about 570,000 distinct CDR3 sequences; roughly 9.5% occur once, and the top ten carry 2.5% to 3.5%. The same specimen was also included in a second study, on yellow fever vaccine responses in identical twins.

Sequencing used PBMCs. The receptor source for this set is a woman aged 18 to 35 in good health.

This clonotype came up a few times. This chain's CDR3 is CASSETENYGYTF. CDR3 DNA: TGCGCCAGCAGCGAGACAGAAAACTATGGCTACACCTTC. The rearrangement uses TRBV5-1 and TRBJ1-2; a possible D gene is TRBD1 (5 bases). The CDR3 sequence is 13 residues long. In germline, CDR1 is SGHRS, CDR2 YFSETQ. Trimming left V 4 bases short and J 2 bases short, with 9 bases between.

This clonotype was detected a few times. The CDR3 DNA follows: TGTGCCAGCAGGAGAAGACGGGGATCTATCGAGCAGTACTTC. It specifies CASRRRRGSIEQYF. This chain connects TRBV6-1 to TRBJ2-7; tentative D call: TRBD2 (5 bases). V was clipped by 6 bases and J by 6 bases, with 18 bases between them. The germline gives CDR1 MNHNS, CDR2 SASEGT. This CDR3 has 14 residues.

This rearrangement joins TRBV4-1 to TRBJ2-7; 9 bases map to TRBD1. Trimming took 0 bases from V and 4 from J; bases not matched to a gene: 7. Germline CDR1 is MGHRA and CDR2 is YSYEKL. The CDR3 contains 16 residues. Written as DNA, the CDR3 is TGCGCCAGCAGCCAAGAGGGGGACAGGGATTTTTACGAGCAGTACTTC. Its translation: CASSQEGDRDFYEQYF.

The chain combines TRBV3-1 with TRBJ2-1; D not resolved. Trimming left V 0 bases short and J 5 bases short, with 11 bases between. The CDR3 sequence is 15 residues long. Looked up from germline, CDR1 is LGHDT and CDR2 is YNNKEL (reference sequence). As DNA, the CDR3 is TGTGCCAGCAGCCAAGATTTTCTGAGCGACAATGAGCAGTTCTTC. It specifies CASSQDFLSDNEQFF.

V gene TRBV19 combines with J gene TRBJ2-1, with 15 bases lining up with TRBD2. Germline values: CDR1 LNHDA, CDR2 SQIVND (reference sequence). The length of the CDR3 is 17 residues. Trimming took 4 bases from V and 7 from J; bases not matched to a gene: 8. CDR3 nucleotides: TGTGCCAGTAGTACGGGACTAGCGGGAGGTTGGAAGAATGAGCAGTTCTTC. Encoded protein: CASSTGLAGGWKNEQFF.

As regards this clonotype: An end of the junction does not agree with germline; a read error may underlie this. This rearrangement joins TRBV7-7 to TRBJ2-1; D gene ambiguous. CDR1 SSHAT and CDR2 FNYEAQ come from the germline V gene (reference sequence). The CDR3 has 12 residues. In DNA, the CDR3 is TGTGCTAGCAGCGACGGATACAATGAGCAGTTCTTC. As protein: CASSDGYNEQFF.

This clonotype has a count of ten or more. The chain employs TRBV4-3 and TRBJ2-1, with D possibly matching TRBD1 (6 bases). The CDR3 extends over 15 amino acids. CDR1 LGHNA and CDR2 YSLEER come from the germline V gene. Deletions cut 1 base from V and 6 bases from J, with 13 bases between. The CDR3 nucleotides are TGCGCCAGCAGCCAAGGGGCCCGAGGGGGCAATGAGCAGTTCTTC. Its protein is CASSQGARGGNEQFF.

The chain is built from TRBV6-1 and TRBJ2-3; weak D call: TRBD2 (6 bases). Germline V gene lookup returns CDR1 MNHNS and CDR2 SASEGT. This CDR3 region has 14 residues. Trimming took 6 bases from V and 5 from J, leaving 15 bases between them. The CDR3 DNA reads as TGTGCCAGCAGGCGGGCGAGGGGAGGAGATACGCAGTATTTT. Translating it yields CASRRARGGDTQYF.

This CDR3 reads CSAIQDTEAFF. DNA of the CDR3: TGCAGTGCAATACAGGACACTGAAGCTTTCTTT. The V call is TRBV20-1, the J call TRBJ1-1; D may be TRBD1 (5 bases). The CDR3 is 11 amino acids. Trimming pared 6 bases from V and 3 bases from J, leaving 8 bases between. Germline CDR1 is DFQATT and CDR2 is SNEGSKA (reference sequence).

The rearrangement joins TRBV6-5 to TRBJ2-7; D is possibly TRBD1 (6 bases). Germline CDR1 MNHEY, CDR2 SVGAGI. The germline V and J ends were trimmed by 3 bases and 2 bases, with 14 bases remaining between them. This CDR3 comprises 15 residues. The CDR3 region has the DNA TGTGCCAGCAGTTATTCCCAGGGGCAGACCTACGAGCAGTACTTC. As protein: CASSYSQGQTYEQYF.